The 2 T cell receptor beta chains below come from one sample, sequenced in a study of CD8+ T cells in alopecia areata. Following extraction, RNA underwent reverse transcription to cDNA, which served as the sequencing template. Only in-frame clones appear in the TCRdb table, and some are missing; sequencing was by immunoSEQ multiplex PCR. The table has over 200,000 clones, roughly 64% seen once. Regarding treatment: oral pan-JAK inhibitor, 5-10 mg twice daily. The sample here was CD4+ T cells sorted from blood, taken at week 4, from a patient treated with tofacitinib. These receptors were collected from a human donor with alopecia areata.

The V call is TRBV7-2, the J call TRBJ1-2; D is perhaps TRBD1 (5 bases). CDR1 is SGHTA and CDR2 is FQGNSA in the germline V gene. Trimming stripped 4 bases from V and 2 bases from J, with 17 bases between. The CDR3 loop spans 16 amino acids. This CDR3 reads CASSSTSGRINYGYTF. The CDR3 nucleotides are TGTGCCAGCAGCTCCACATCGGGACGGATAAACTATGGCTACACCTTC.

The rearrangement joins TRBV7-8 to TRBJ1-6; possibly TRBD1 for D (5 bases). The CDR3 runs to 15 residues. Trimming shortened V by 4 bases and J by 11 bases, and 18 bases separated the two germline ends. Germline V CDR1 and CDR2: SGHVS, FQNEAQ. Here the CDR3 reads CASSSGQGGSPPLHF. The CDR3 nucleotides read TGTGCCAGCAGCTCCGGGCAGGGAGGCTCGCCACCCCTCCACTTT. The variable domain in full, completed from reference TRBV7-8 and TRBJ1-6, reads GAGVSQSPRYKVAKRGQDVALRCDPISGHVSLFWYQQALGQGPEFLTYFQNEAQLDKSGLPSDRFFAERPEGSVSTLKIQRTQQEDSAVYLCASSSGQGGSPPLHFGNGTRLTVT.